The 18 T cell receptor beta chains given below trace back to one sample, sequenced in a study of shared clonotypes between healthy human individuals. The repertoire was sequenced with immunoSEQ multiplex PCR; TCRdb's copy has only in-frame clones and lacks some. This sample has approximately 710,000 clones; 80% to 95% occur once, and the top ten carry 34%. The specimen sequenced was memory CD8+ T cells from PBMCs. Subset given: CD45RO+ cells pooled with CCR7-negative TemRA cells. The receptors shown here come from a man aged 18 to 35 in good health. Some clones in this sample may be carry-over from other donors' samples.

The chain couples TRBV10-3 to TRBJ1-5; D is ambiguous. Germline assignment: CDR1 ENHRY and CDR2 SYGVKD. The CDR3 length is 13 residues. The ends were cut back, 3 bases at V and 2 bases at J, with 5 bases in the middle. CDR3 region: CAISDLGNQPQHF. In nucleotides, the CDR3 is TGTGCCATCAGTGATCTGGGCAATCAGCCCCAGCATTTT.

This sequence joins TRBV27 and TRBJ1-1; D is undetermined. Trimming pared 6 bases from V and 0 bases from J, leaving 17 bases between. The CDR3 has 16 residues. CDR1 and CDR2 from the germline V gene are MNHEY and SMNVEV (reference sequence). The CDR3 nucleotides read TGTGCCAGCAGACCCCCCCGCCTATCCCTGAACACTGAAGCTTTCTTT. Its protein is CASRPPRLSLNTEAFF.

The chain combines TRBV29-1 with TRBJ2-1; 11 bases fit TRBD2. This CDR3 region has 14 residues. Losses at the gene ends were 7 bases for V and 6 bases for J; bases not matched to a gene: 8. Germline V gene data show CDR1 as SQVTM and CDR2 as ANQGSEA. CDR3 coding DNA: TGCAGCGCAATGAGGACTAGCGGGCTCAATGAGCAGTTCTTC. It codes for CSAMRTSGLNEQFF.

The rearrangement uses TRBV19 and TRBJ2-5; tentatively, D is TRBD1 (6 bases). This CDR3 region has 13 residues. V gave up 6 bases and J gave up 1 base, with 9 bases separating them. Germline loops: CDR1 LNHDA, CDR2 SQIVND (reference sequence). CDR3 nucleotides: TGTGCCAGTAGAGACAGGTTCCAAGAGACCCAGTACTTC. Its translation is CASRDRFQETQYF.

The rearrangement joins TRBV29-1 to TRBJ2-5; TRBD2 matches 7 bases. This CDR3 region has 15 residues. J was trimmed by 4 bases and V by 0 bases; bases with no gene match: 8. The germline V gene has CDR1 SQVTM and CDR2 ANQGSEA. Here the CDR3 reads CSVEDQAGEGETQYF. The DNA for the CDR3 is TGCAGCGTTGAAGATCAGGCGGGAGAGGGAGAGACCCAGTACTTC.

The chain recombines TRBV6-1 with TRBJ2-2; 7 positions match TRBD1. The CDR3 is made up of 16 amino acids. Germline CDR1 and CDR2: MNHNS and SASEGT. V lost 1 base, J lost 7 bases, and 9 bases stayed unmatched. The CDR3 region is CASSEGDRRPGGELFF. As DNA, the CDR3 is TGTGCCAGCAGTGAAGGGGACAGACGACCTGGCGGGGAGCTGTTTTTT.

V is TRBV5-1 and J is TRBJ2-7; 13 nucleotides line up with TRBD2. Germline CDR1 reads SGHRS; CDR2 reads YFSETQ. The CDR3 is 16 residues long. V was clipped by 0 bases and J by 7 bases; unmatched bases: 7. The CDR3 DNA reads TGCGCCAGCAGCTTGGCCAGCGGACTAGCGGGAGTAGAGCAGTACTTC. Its protein is CASSLASGLAGVEQYF.

The chain links TRBV27 to TRBJ2-7; 9 nucleotides agree with TRBD2. After removal of 3 bases from V and 5 bases from J, the junction contained 5 bases not matched to a gene. CDR1 and CDR2 from the germline V gene are MNHEY and SMNVEV (reference sequence). CDR3 length: 14 residues. CDR3 sequence: CASSLRSGSNEQYF. CDR3 nucleotides: TGTGCCAGCAGTTTGCGTAGCGGGAGTAACGAGCAGTACTTC.

The V call is TRBV7-8, the J call TRBJ1-2; TRBD1 is a possible D gene (5 bases). The CDR3 length is 15 residues. Per the germline V gene, CDR1 is SGHVS and CDR2 is FQNEAQ. The ends were cut back, 4 bases at V and 4 bases at J, with 16 bases in the middle. CDR3 loop: CASSSRDSTFYGYTF. In DNA form, the CDR3 reads TGTGCCAGCAGCTCCCGGGACTCCACCTTCTATGGCTACACCTTC. Looking up the rest from reference TRBV7-8 and TRBJ1-2 gives the full variable domain: GAGVSQSPRYKVAKRGQDVALRCDPISGHVSLFWYQQALGQGPEFLTYFQNEAQLDKSGLPSDRFFAERPEGSVSTLKIQRTQQEDSAVYLCASSSRDSTFYGYTFGSGTRLTVV.

As to this clone: Other DNA sequences within the sample encode an identical CDR3. The chain employs TRBV27 and TRBJ1-1, with D unclear. Looked up from germline, CDR1 is MNHEY and CDR2 is SMNVEV (reference sequence). This CDR3 region has 12 residues. Trimming left V 3 bases short and J 7 bases short, with 9 bases between. The CDR3 spells CASSFPRGEAFF. CDR3 nucleotide sequence: TGTGCCAGCAGTTTCCCTCGGGGTGAAGCTTTCTTT.

The chain links TRBV11-2 to TRBJ2-1; 7 positions match TRBD2. After removal of 5 bases from V and 9 bases from J, the junction contained 16 bases not matched to a gene. CDR3 length: 16 amino acids. Germline V gene data show CDR1 as SGHAT and CDR2 as FQNNGV. CDR3 sequence reads: CASSEEVSGLSGEQFF. As DNA, the CDR3 is TGTGCCAGCAGCGAAGAGGTTAGCGGGCTCTCCGGTGAGCAGTTCTTC.

This clone was seen once. The J gene is TRBJ1-1, the V gene TRBV5-1; 8 bases fit TRBD1. The germline V gene encodes CDR1 SGHRS and CDR2 YFSETQ. There are 15 residues in the CDR3. V dropped 2 bases and J dropped 3; count of bases not matched to a gene: 6. CDR3 nucleotides: TGCGCCAGCAGCTTATTACAGGGGGTGGACACTGAAGCTTTCTTT. The encoded protein is CASSLLQGVDTEAFF.

The chain combines TRBV7-6 with TRBJ2-3; 14 nucleotides agree with TRBD2. There are 16 residues in the CDR3. The J segment lost 4 bases and the V segment lost 8 bases, leaving 8 bases of the junction unmatched. The germline CDR1 and CDR2 sequences are SGHVS and FNYEAQ. CDR3 DNA sequence: TGTGCCAGCCAGCAGGGGACTAGCGGGAGTGCAGATACGCAGTATTTT. This encodes CASQQGTSGSADTQYF.

Comment on this clone: Its ends do not fully match the called genes, so a read error is possible. V usage is TRBV2 and J usage is TRBJ2-1, with D possibly matching TRBD1 (6 bases). The CDR3 sequence is 10 residues long. Germline CDR1 reads SNHLY; CDR2 reads FYNNEI. CDR3 loop: CASSYGTWLF. CDR3 DNA sequence: TGTGCCAGCAGTTACGGGACATGGCTCTTC.

The genes are TRBV27 and TRBJ2-7; D is perhaps TRBD2 (5 bases). V lost 2 bases to trimming and J lost 1 base, with 12 bases between them. Germline V lookup: CDR1 MNHEY, CDR2 SMNVEV (reference sequence). This CDR3 has 15 amino acids. The CDR3 DNA reads TGTGCCAGCAGTTTAACTCGAGGGTCTTCCTACGAGCAGTACTTC. Its protein product is CASSLTRGSSYEQYF.

The chain recombines TRBV7-2 with TRBJ2-1; 9 positions agree with TRBD2. The V and J ends lost 3 bases and 8 bases, in that order; junction bases with no gene match: 11. The CDR3 runs to 16 residues. Germline assignment: CDR1 SGHTA and CDR2 FQGNSA. The CDR3 DNA sequence: TGTGCCAGCAGCTTCCTTCGGCTAGCGGGAATGTATGAGCAGTTCTTC. Protein product: CASSFLRLAGMYEQFF.

The chain recombines TRBV9 with TRBJ2-7, with TRBD1 matching 9 bases. This CDR3 is built from 13 residues. The V gene's germline CDR1 is SGDLS and CDR2 YYNGEE. V trimming: 3 bases; J trimming: 6 bases; junction bases outside the gene matches: 4. The CDR3 loop is CASSAGTGSEQYF. The CDR3 bases are TGTGCCAGCAGCGCGGGGACAGGGAGCGAGCAGTACTTC.

The chain carries TRBV10-3 and TRBJ2-7; TRBD2 matches 9 bases. CDR1 and CDR2 from the germline V gene are ENHRY and SYGVKD. This CDR3 comprises 16 residues. The V segment lost 3 bases and the J segment 2 bases; nucleotides outside the gene matches: 8. CDR3 loop: CAISERASGKTYEQYF. CDR3 sequence (DNA): TGTGCCATCAGTGAAAGGGCTAGCGGGAAAACCTACGAGCAGTACTTC.